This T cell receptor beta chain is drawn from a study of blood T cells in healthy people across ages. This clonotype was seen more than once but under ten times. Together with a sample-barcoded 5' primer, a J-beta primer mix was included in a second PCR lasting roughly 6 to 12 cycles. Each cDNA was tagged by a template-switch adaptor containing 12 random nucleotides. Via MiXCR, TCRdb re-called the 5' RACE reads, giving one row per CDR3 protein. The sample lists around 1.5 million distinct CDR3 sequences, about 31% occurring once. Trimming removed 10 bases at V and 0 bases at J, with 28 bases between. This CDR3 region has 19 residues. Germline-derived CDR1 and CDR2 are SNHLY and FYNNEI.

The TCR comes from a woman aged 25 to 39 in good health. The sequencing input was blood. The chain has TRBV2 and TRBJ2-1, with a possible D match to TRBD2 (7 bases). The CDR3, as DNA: TGTGCCACGCTAGTCGTAGGGCGGGGGCCGAAAAGCTCCTACAATGAGCAGTTCTTC. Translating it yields CATLVVGRGPKSSYNEQFF.